Listed below are T cell receptor beta chains from one sample, sequenced in a study of OX40 agonist ivuxolimab in advanced cancers. Only in-frame clones appear in the TCRdb table, and some are missing; sequencing was by immunoSEQ multiplex PCR. The table includes 40,000 to 60,000 clones, approximately 85% detected once. The material sequenced was CD4+ or CD8+ T cells sorted from blood, taken in a trial of the OX40 agonist ivuxolimab. Receptors originate from an adult with an advanced solid tumor such as melanoma, head and neck, liver or kidney cancer. Both conserved end residues are part of each CDR3. The D gene is left open where the match is weak. For some rows the clone size is stated as once, few or many, or as a class when expanded; others skip it.

d_gene: -
abundance: -
len: 13
v_gene: TRBV2
j_gene: TRBJ1-4
CDR3aa: CASHMETNEKLFF
CDR3nt: TGTGCCAGTCACATGGAAACTAATGAAAAACTGTTTTTT

d_gene: TRBD1
abundance: -
len: 17
v_gene: TRBV19
j_gene: TRBJ1-1
CDR3aa: CASTKKQGTGVNTEAFF
CDR3nt: TGTGCCAGTACCAAAAAACAGGGGACCGGGGTGAACACTGAAGCTTTCTTT

d_gene: -
abundance: -
len: 14
v_gene: TRBV5-1
j_gene: TRBJ2-1
CDR3aa: CASSSRGVYNEQFF
CDR3nt: TGCGCCAGCAGCTCACGGGGCGTGTACAATGAGCAGTTCTTC

d_gene: -
abundance: -
len: 14
v_gene: TRBV7-2
j_gene: TRBJ2-5
CDR3aa: CASSFMSGKETQYF
CDR3nt: TGTGCCAGCAGCTTTATGAGTGGTAAAGAGACCCAGTACTTC

d_gene: TRBD2
abundance: -
len: 16
v_gene: TRBV18
j_gene: TRBJ2-1
CDR3aa: CASSSRLAGSYNEQFF
CDR3nt: TGTGCCAGCTCATCTCGACTAGCGGGCTCCTACAATGAGCAGTTCTTC

d_gene: TRBD1
abundance: -
len: 16
v_gene: TRBV4-2
j_gene: TRBJ1-1
CDR3aa: CASSQVAGGPNTEAFF
CDR3nt: TGTGCCAGCAGCCAAGTGGCAGGGGGCCCGAACACTGAAGCTTTCTTT

d_gene: -
abundance: -
len: 13
v_gene: TRBV5-4
j_gene: TRBJ2-1
CDR3aa: CASSRDPGNEQFF
CDR3nt: TGTGCCAGCAGCCGCGATCCGGGGAATGAGCAGTTCTTC

d_gene: TRBD2
abundance: -
len: 14
v_gene: TRBV19
j_gene: TRBJ2-1
CDR3aa: CASGAPGLGNEQFF
CDR3nt: TGTGCCAGTGGAGCTCCGGGACTAGGCAATGAGCAGTTCTTC

d_gene: TRBD2
abundance: -
len: 16
v_gene: TRBV5-8
j_gene: TRBJ2-7
CDR3aa: CASSGAPGTGGYEQYF
CDR3nt: TGTGCCAGCAGCGGAGCACCTGGGACGGGGGGCTACGAGCAGTACTTC

d_gene: -
abundance: once
len: 16
v_gene: TRBV7-2
j_gene: TRBJ2-1
CDR3aa: CASSLTTTRRYNEQFF
CDR3nt: TGTGCCAGCAGCTTAACGACGACCCGGCGGTACAATGAGCAGTTCTTC

d_gene: TRBD1
abundance: -
len: 16
v_gene: TRBV4-1
j_gene: TRBJ2-7
CDR3aa: CASSYRDRGPSYEQYF
CDR3nt: TGCGCCAGCAGCTATAGGGACAGGGGGCCATCCTACGAGCAGTACTTC